The 31 T cell receptor beta chains below come from one sample, sequenced in a study of identical twins (dated by TCRdb to the mid-2010s). The library relied on 5' RACE. Sequenced on an Illumina HiSeq 2000. TCRdb handled the public reads itself, with Q25 trimming in fastp and clone calling in MiXCR, and kept productive beta chains. Rows are unified per CDR3 protein, each entry keeping the most common DNA and genes. This sample gives about 520,000 distinct CDR3 sequences in total; about 20% of them show up just once. Around 0.9% of the sample is in the top ten clones. These data also formed part of another study, on T cells expressing NK-cell markers.

Sequencing used CD4+ T cells sorted from blood. These receptors all come from a woman younger than 30 in good health.

V usage is TRBV12-3 or TRBV12-4 and J usage is TRBJ2-1; 10 nucleotides line up with TRBD2. CDR3 length: 17 amino acids. The trim removed 3 bases at V and 5 bases at J, leaving 10 bases unmatched. CDR3 residues: CASSFPALAGVDNEQFF. CDR3 DNA sequence: TGTGCCAGCAGTTTTCCCGCCCTAGCGGGGGTAGACAATGAGCAGTTCTTC.

This clonotype turned up a few times. This chain connects TRBV5-1 to TRBJ2-1, with D perhaps matching TRBD1 (5 bases). Germline CDR1 is SGHRS and CDR2 is YFSETQ. V gave up 0 bases and J gave up 9 bases, with 13 bases separating them. The CDR3 sequence is 14 residues long. The DNA for the CDR3 is TGCGCCAGCAGCTTGGAGGGCAGGGTGGGTGAGCAGTTCTTC. Residues: CASSLEGRVGEQFF.

The gene calls are TRBV5-6 and TRBJ1-2, with a possible D match to TRBD1 (5 bases). Germline-derived CDR1 and CDR2 are SGHDT and YYEEEE. Deletions cut 2 bases from V and 7 bases from J, with 15 bases between. The CDR3 covers 14 residues. The CDR3 DNA reads TGTGCCAGCAGCTTAGGACATTCCGACCGTGGCTACACCTTC. It yields the protein CASSLGHSDRGYTF.

V and J are TRBV12-3 or TRBV12-4 and TRBJ2-5; D is unclear. The CDR3 consists of 18 residues. The V end lost 6 bases, the J end lost 5 bases, and 28 bases lay between the germline ends. Written as DNA, the CDR3 is TGTGCCAGCAGCACCTGGCGGCCCAAACCTCGGAAGTGGGAGACCCAGTACTTC. It yields the protein CASSTWRPKPRKWETQYF.

This clonotype came up a few times. V usage is TRBV5-1 and J usage is TRBJ2-5; 8 bases agree with TRBD1. The CDR3 runs to 15 residues. CDR1 is SGHRS, CDR2 YFSETQ, per germline. Trimming at V came to 4 bases and at J to 7 bases, leaving 12 bases not matched to a gene. The CDR3 bases are TGCGCCAGCAGCGGGAAGCAGGGGGCGTGGGGGACCCAGTACTTC. Translation: CASSGKQGAWGTQYF.

The chain employs TRBV7-9 and TRBJ2-5; D gene unclear. CDR1 and CDR2 (germline): SEHNR, FQNEAQ (reference sequence). CDR3 length: 16 residues. The V gene lost 1 base and the J gene lost 1 base, with 13 bases spanning the gap. CDR3 bases: TGTGCCAGCAGCTTAGTCGGGTTAGGGCCCCAAGAGACCCAGTACTTC. This encodes CASSLVGLGPQETQYF. Full variable domain (missing parts from reference TRBV7-9 and TRBJ2-5): DTGVSQNPRHKITKRGQNVTFRCDPISEHNRLYWYRQTLGQGPEFLTYFQNEAQLEKSRLLSDRFSAERPKGSFSTLEIQRTEQGDSAMYLCASSLVGLGPQETQYFGPGTRLLVL.

This clonotype was observed a handful of times. The chain is built from TRBV12-3 or TRBV12-4 and TRBJ2-7; 10 bases are shared with TRBD1. This CDR3 has 14 residues. After removal of 4 bases from V and 3 bases from J, the junction contained 3 bases not matched to a gene. CDR3 amino acids: CASSYRTGGYEQYF. CDR3 in DNA: TGTGCCAGCAGTTATCGGACAGGGGGCTACGAGCAGTACTTC.

This clonotype showed up just a few times. The chain is built from TRBV9 and TRBJ1-5; D is uncertain. V dropped 0 bases and J dropped 5 bases, with 9 bases sitting between them. CDR1 and CDR2 (germline): SGDLS, YYNGEE. CDR3 length: 14 amino acids. Here the CDR3 reads CASSVVSLYQPQHF. CDR3 sequence (DNA): TGTGCCAGCAGCGTAGTGTCATTATATCAGCCCCAGCATTTT.

The genes are TRBV18 and TRBJ2-1; D unclear. Germline CDR1 is KGHSH and CDR2 is LQKENI. CDR3 length: 14 amino acids. The ends were cut back, 4 bases at V and 5 bases at J, with 12 bases in the middle. CDR3 sequence reads: CASSRPAGDNEQFF. In DNA form, the CDR3 reads TGTGCCAGCTCACGTCCAGCTGGAGACAATGAGCAGTTCTTC.

This clonotype turned up a few times. The CDR3 protein is CASSQSQYLSYEQYF. CDR3 sequence (DNA): TGTGCCAGCAGCCAATCGCAGTATCTCTCCTACGAGCAGTACTTC. The J gene is TRBJ2-7, the V gene TRBV16; D remains unclear. Trimming removed 0 bases from V and 0 bases from J, with 9 bases in between. The CDR3 is 15 residues long. CDR1 and CDR2 (germline): KGHSY, FQNENV.

V and J are TRBV5-1 and TRBJ2-7; D is tentatively TRBD1 or TRBD2 (5 bases each). V lost 0 bases, J lost 10 bases, and 26 bases lay in between. There are 17 residues in the CDR3. Germline loops: CDR1 SGHRS, CDR2 YFSETQ. The CDR3 is CASSLAAGWDGKFYQYF. In nucleotides, the CDR3 is TGCGCCAGCAGCTTGGCGGCAGGATGGGACGGCAAGTTCTATCAGTACTTC. The complete variable domain, with remaining parts taken from reference TRBV5-1 and TRBJ2-7, reads KAGVTQTPRYLIKTRGQQVTLSCSPISGHRSVSWYQQTPGQGLQFLFEYFSETQRNKGNFPGRFSGRQFSNSRSEMNVSTLELGDSALYLCASSLAAGWDGKFYQYFGPGTRLTVT.

CDR3 region: CASSPPRTGGVQPQHF. The CDR3, as DNA: TGTGCCAGCAGCCCGCCCCGGACGGGAGGGGTTCAGCCCCAGCATTTT. The chain employs TRBV7-2 and TRBJ1-5, with D perhaps matching TRBD1 (5 bases). The germline gives CDR1 SGHTA, CDR2 FQGNSA. Between the trimmed V and J ends, which lost 5 bases and 6 bases, there was a span of 20 bases. The CDR3 extends over 16 amino acids. Filled out from reference TRBV7-2 and TRBJ1-5, the complete variable domain reads GAGVSQSPSNKVTEKGKDVELRCDPISGHTALYWYRQSLGQGLEFLIYFQGNSAPDKSGLPSDRFSAERTGGSVSTLTIQRTQQEDSAVYLCASSPPRTGGVQPQHFGDGTRLSIL.

The rearrangement links TRBV20-1 to TRBJ2-5; D is uncertain. This CDR3 spans 12 amino acids. V gave up 6 bases and J gave up 4 bases, with 12 bases separating them. The V gene's germline CDR1 is DFQATT and CDR2 SNEGSKA (reference sequence). This chain's CDR3 is CSAGPTRETQYF. The CDR3 DNA sequence: TGCAGTGCGGGCCCTACCCGAGAGACCCAGTACTTC.

J is TRBJ2-7 and V is TRBV6-1, with D possibly being TRBD1 (6 bases). This CDR3 is 13 amino acids long. V lost 3 bases, J lost 4 bases, and 10 bases lay in between. Germline loops: CDR1 MNHNS, CDR2 SASEGT. The CDR3 loop is CASSDNTGYEQYF. The CDR3 DNA is TGTGCCAGCAGTGACAACACAGGGTACGAGCAGTACTTC.

V gene TRBV18 combines with J gene TRBJ1-4; a weak D match, TRBD1 (6 bases). Trimming shortened V by 5 bases and J by 3 bases, and 10 bases separated the two germline ends. The CDR3 sequence is 14 residues long. Germline V CDR1 and CDR2: KGHSH, LQKENI. The CDR3 sequence is CASSTQGANEKLFF. The CDR3 DNA sequence: TGTGCCAGCTCAACACAGGGCGCTAATGAAAAACTGTTTTTT.

The chain uses TRBV7-2 and TRBJ2-5; 7 bases match TRBD1. The CDR3 totals 16 residues. Germline V gives CDR1 SGHTA, CDR2 FQGNSA. V lost 1 base to trimming and J lost 1 base; unmatched junction nucleotides: 6. CDR3 sequence (DNA): TGTGCCAGCAGCTTAGGACAGGGCGGAGGCCAAGAGACCCAGTACTTC. It translates to CASSLGQGGGQETQYF.

The chain employs TRBV6-1 and TRBJ2-2; 11 bases are a match to TRBD2. CDR3 size: 15 residues. The junction had 7 bases not matched to a gene; V was cut back by 7 bases and J by 6 bases. Germline CDR1 MNHNS, CDR2 SASEGT. This chain's CDR3 is CASTPLGLAAGELFF. CDR3 coding DNA: TGTGCCAGCACCCCCCTGGGACTAGCGGCCGGGGAGCTGTTTTTT.

J is TRBJ2-7 and V is TRBV20-1; perhaps TRBD1 as D (6 bases). V was trimmed by 1 base and J by 6 bases, leaving 10 bases between them. Germline V gives CDR1 DFQATT, CDR2 SNEGSKA (reference sequence). This CDR3 region has 12 residues. Here the CDR3 reads CSARVSGAEQYF. The CDR3 bases are TGCAGTGCTAGAGTCTCAGGGGCCGAGCAGTACTTC.

The gene calls are TRBV18 and TRBJ1-1, with 7 nucleotides matching TRBD1. The CDR3 is made up of 17 amino acids. The junction had 20 bases not matched to a gene; V was cut back by 6 bases and J by 7 bases. Germline-derived CDR1 and CDR2 are KGHSH and LQKENI. The CDR3 is CASSPTTGRGRSSEAFF. In DNA, the CDR3 is TGTGCCAGCTCCCCAACCACGGGAAGGGGGCGAAGTAGTGAAGCTTTCTTT.

This clonotype was counted only a few times. The chain uses TRBV6-4 and TRBJ2-1; D perhaps matches TRBD2 (7 bases). Germline V CDR1 and CDR2: MRHNA, SNTAGT. The germline V and J ends were trimmed by 7 bases and 6 bases, with 19 bases remaining between them. This CDR3 region has 15 residues. CDR3 in amino acids: CASITWGGASNEQFF. CDR3 sequence (DNA): TGTGCCAGCATCACGTGGGGGGGGGCGAGCAATGAGCAGTTCTTC.

The chain has TRBV7-8 and TRBJ2-5, with 7 nucleotides matching TRBD2. V was pared by 5 bases and J by 3 bases, with 6 bases of the junction left unmatched. CDR1 SGHVS and CDR2 FQNEAQ come from the germline V gene. The CDR3 sequence is 14 residues long. CDR3 residues: CASSARTSEETQYF. In DNA form, the CDR3 reads TGTGCCAGCAGCGCCCGGACTAGTGAAGAGACCCAGTACTTC.

This chain uses TRBV15 with TRBJ1-1; D not resolved. Between the trimmed V and J ends, which lost 3 bases and 0 bases, there was a span of 8 bases. The V gene's germline CDR1 is LNHNV and CDR2 YYDKDF (reference sequence). The CDR3 covers 14 residues. In nucleotides, the CDR3 is TGTGCCACCAGCAGCACTCGGATGAACACTGAAGCTTTCTTT. Amino acids: CATSSTRMNTEAFF.

In this sample, this clonotype turned up many times. The chain joins TRBV6-2 or TRBV6-3 to TRBJ1-1; D gene uncertain. Trimming stripped 6 bases from V and 10 bases from J, with 15 bases between. CDR3 length equals 12 residues. Per germline, CDR1 MNHEY and CDR2 SVGEGT. CDR3 sequence reads: CASRGTTRPAFF. The CDR3 DNA follows: TGTGCCAGCAGAGGAACAACCAGGCCAGCTTTCTTT.

Here the CDR3 reads CASSRSATGKNSPLHF. CDR3 nucleotide sequence: TGCGCCAGCAGCCGATCAGCCACAGGGAAAAATTCACCCCTCCACTTT. This chain links TRBV5-1 with TRBJ1-6; a possible D gene is TRBD1 (6 bases). CDR3 length: 16 residues. Trimming took off 4 bases at V and 7 bases at J, with 18 bases between the two ends. Germline V gene data show CDR1 as SGHRS and CDR2 as YFSETQ.

This clonotype was recorded a few times. The chain combines TRBV20-1 with TRBJ2-3; 7 positions agree with TRBD2. This CDR3 is built from 15 residues. Germline loops: CDR1 DFQATT, CDR2 SNEGSKA (reference sequence). V was pared by 2 bases and J by 5 bases, with 10 bases of the junction left unmatched. In DNA form, the CDR3 reads TGCAGTGCTAGACGGGTCGGACTAGGAGGAGATACGCAGTATTTT. It specifies CSARRVGLGGDTQYF.

The J gene is TRBJ2-5, the V gene TRBV7-9; D gene uncertain. V lost 1 base, J lost 3 bases, and 9 bases lay in between. Germline CDR1 reads SEHNR; CDR2 reads FQNEAQ (reference sequence). The CDR3 spans 14 residues. This CDR3 is CASSLVSAEETQYF. The CDR3 coding sequence is TGTGCCAGCAGCTTAGTCTCTGCGGAAGAGACCCAGTACTTC.

This clonotype was picked up a small number of times. This chain uses TRBV7-9 with TRBJ2-6; D call uncertain. The germline V and J ends were trimmed by 1 base and 0 bases, with 7 bases remaining between them. The CDR3 has 16 amino acids. Germline CDR1 is SEHNR and CDR2 is FQNEAQ (reference sequence). This chain's CDR3 is CASSLGWDSGANVLTF. The CDR3 bases are TGTGCCAGCAGCTTAGGGTGGGACTCTGGGGCCAACGTCCTGACTTTC.

This clonotype was detected ten times or more. The chain uses TRBV12-3 or TRBV12-4 and TRBJ2-3, with 8 bases that match TRBD2. Trimming cost V 4 bases and J 5 bases; bases outside gene matches: 8. The CDR3 has 15 residues. In DNA, the CDR3 is TGTGCCAGCAGTTCCCTAGCGGGCCTTGGAGATACGCAGTATTTT. Translated: CASSSLAGLGDTQYF.

The CDR3 spells CSALNPNSGRADTQYF. Written as DNA, the CDR3 is TGCAGTGCTTTAAACCCAAACAGCGGGAGGGCAGATACGCAGTATTTT. V is TRBV20-1 and J is TRBJ2-3; 10 bases map to TRBD2. CDR1 and CDR2 (germline): DFQATT, SNEGSKA (reference sequence). The CDR3 length is 16 residues. The V segment lost 5 bases and the J segment 4 bases; nucleotides outside the gene matches: 12.

V is TRBV12-3 or TRBV12-4 and J is TRBJ2-1; maybe TRBD1 (6 bases). This CDR3 contains 12 residues. V shed 7 bases and J shed 9 bases, with 13 bases lying between them. The DNA for the CDR3 is TGTGCCAGCACCCTGACAGGAGGTGAGCAGTTCTTC. Translating gives CASTLTGGEQFF.

J is TRBJ2-3 and V is TRBV5-1; D may correspond to TRBD1 or TRBD2 (5 bases each). The CDR3 runs to 15 residues. The V end was cut by 4 bases, the J end by 5 bases, with 17 bases between. Germline CDR1 SGHRS, CDR2 YFSETQ. The DNA for the CDR3 is TGCGCCAGCAGCCCTGGGACCTCGGAAGGAGATACGCAGTATTTT. Protein product: CASSPGTSEGDTQYF.